This note documents a single TCR beta chain sequence. Its antigen is still unknown. The sample originates from a study of vaccination effects on CD4 cells after COVID-19. The CDR3 spans 15 residues. Trimming removed 6 bases from V and 3 bases from J; junction bases left unmatched: 9. The germline V gene has CDR1 SGHDN and CDR2 FVKESK. ViraFEST used viral peptide pools to expand antigen-specific CD4+ T cells before sequencing. The culture ran for nine to ten days, and then CD4+ T cells were isolated. Infection with SARS-CoV-2 occurred in the person between March and December 2020, and PCR confirmed it. Each participant was given two doses of one vaccine (BNT162b2 or mRNA-1273). A few million PBMC per well received 10 IU/ml IL-2 and around 9.8 ug/ml peptides in culture. The assay was immunoSEQ multiplex PCR, and TCRdb's table has in-frame clones only and misses some. Here the sample spans 15,000 to 20,000 clones, under 85% being singletons.

This clonotype was sampled from a human donor who had a prior SARS-CoV-2 infection. The chain carries TRBV14 and TRBJ2-7; TRBD2 agrees at 9 bases. The source material was CD4+ T cells from PBMCs cultured with SARS-CoV-2 spike peptides, sampled after COVID-19 vaccination. The CDR3 DNA sequence: TGTGCCAGCAGGAAAGGGGCGGGAGGGCTCTACGAGCAGTACTTC. Translating it yields CASRKGAGGLYEQYF. The whole variable domain, remainder taken from reference TRBV14 and TRBJ2-7, is EAGVTQFPSHSVIEKGQTVTLRCDPISGHDNLYWYRRVMGKEIKFLLHFVKESKQDESGMPNNRFLAERTGGTYSTLKVQPAELEDSGVYFCASRKGAGGLYEQYFGPGTRLTVT.